A single sample gave rise to the 26 T cell receptor beta chains below, sequenced in a study of siplizumab effects on memory and regulatory T cells. Some clones are missing from TCRdb's copy, which holds only in-frame ones; the method was immunoSEQ multiplex PCR. The data hold fewer than 9,500 clones, with 55% to 75% observed a single time. Input material: effector memory CD8+ T cells sorted from blood. As to subset: unstimulated CD8+ effector memory T cells. The receptors here all came from a human donor in good health.

The chain couples TRBV11-2 to TRBJ2-6; 8 nucleotides agree with TRBD2. Germline V gene sequence: CDR1 SGHAT, CDR2 FQNNGV. Germline trimming cut 1 base from V and 2 bases from J; bases unmatched to any gene: 7. The CDR3 is made up of 18 amino acids. DNA for the CDR3: TGTGCCAGCAGCTTAGTCGCGGGAGGCGTCCCTGGGGCCAACGTCCTGACTTTC. It is translated as CASSLVAGGVPGANVLTF.

The rearrangement uses TRBV7-9 and TRBJ2-7, with 12 bases fitting TRBD2. The CDR3 runs 15 residues. Looked up from germline, CDR1 is SEHNR and CDR2 is FQNEAQ (reference sequence). V lost 5 bases, J lost 6 bases, and 8 bases stayed unmatched. The CDR3 DNA reads TGTGCCAGCAGCCACCCAGGACTAGCGGGACGCGAGCAGTACTTC. Its translation: CASSHPGLAGREQYF.

The chain employs TRBV6-5 and TRBJ1-2; 7 nucleotides match TRBD1. V lost 2 bases and J lost 8; bases outside the gene matches: 11. This CDR3 comprises 15 residues. The germline V gene has CDR1 MNHEY and CDR2 SVGAGI. CDR3 in DNA: TGTGCCAGCAGTTACCCGGGGAGGGGGCAGGACGGCTACACCTTC. Its translation: CASSYPGRGQDGYTF.

This clone was recorded once. V usage is TRBV6-5 and J usage is TRBJ2-3; D gene uncertain. Between the trimmed V and J ends, which lost 2 bases and 2 bases, there was a span of 5 bases. The CDR3 consists of 13 residues. Germline CDR1 and CDR2: MNHEY and SVGAGI. The CDR3, as DNA: TGTGCCAGCAGTTACACTATCACAGATACGCAGTATTTT. This translates into CASSYTITDTQYF.

This clone is medium-sized (0.01 to 0.1%). The V call is TRBV13, the J call TRBJ1-1; tentatively, D is TRBD1 (5 bases). This CDR3 contains 14 residues. Trimming pared 1 base from V and 1 base from J, leaving 7 bases between. Germline loops: CDR1 PRHDT, CDR2 FYEKMQ (reference sequence). The CDR3 bases are TGTGCCAGCAGCTTAGTGGACAAGAACACTGAAGCTTTCTTT. Amino acid sequence: CASSLVDKNTEAFF.

V is TRBV6-1 and J is TRBJ2-1; D perhaps matches TRBD2 (6 bases). CDR1 and CDR2 (germline): MNHNS, SASEGT. This CDR3 comprises 15 residues. V was trimmed by 1 base and J by 3 bases, leaving 10 bases between them. CDR3 in amino acids: CASSEGGRDYNEQFF. CDR3 nucleotides: TGTGCCAGCAGTGAAGGCGGGCGGGACTACAATGAGCAGTTCTTC.

This chain connects TRBV5-6 to TRBJ2-5; TRBD2 agrees at 8 bases. CDR1 is SGHDT, CDR2 YYEEEE, per germline. CDR3 length: 15 residues. Trimming at V came to 6 bases and at J to 6 bases, leaving 13 bases not matched to a gene. CDR3 protein: CASKKRGLVWKTQYF. The CDR3 DNA reads TGTGCCAGCAAGAAGCGGGGGCTGGTGTGGAAGACCCAGTACTTC.

The chain employs TRBV5-1 and TRBJ1-6; D might be TRBD1 (5 bases). Trimming removed 0 bases from V and 4 bases from J, with 17 bases in between. The CDR3 is 18 residues long. Germline assignment: CDR1 SGHRS and CDR2 YFSETQ. CDR3 coding DNA: TGCGCCAGCAGCTTGGTGGTAAAAGGGACGGAATATAATTCACCCCTCCACTTT. Protein sequence: CASSLVVKGTEYNSPLHF.

This chain joins TRBV7-2 and TRBJ2-3; a possible D gene is TRBD2 (6 bases). Germline CDR1 SGHTA, CDR2 FQGNSA. CDR3 size: 16 residues. The ends were cut back, 5 bases at V and 0 bases at J, with 15 bases in the middle. The CDR3 DNA sequence: TGTGCCAGCAGCCCCCCGTGGGACTCAAGCACAGATACGCAGTATTTT. This sequence encodes CASSPPWDSSTDTQYF.

V and J are TRBV7-9 and TRBJ2-7; TRBD2 is a possible D gene (6 bases). Germline loops: CDR1 SEHNR, CDR2 FQNEAQ (reference sequence). The CDR3 loop spans 13 amino acids. Trimming took 6 bases from V and 6 from J, leaving 15 bases between them. The DNA of the CDR3 is TGTGCCAGCAGTACGGCGGGGAGACTCGAGCAGTACTTC. As protein: CASSTAGRLEQYF. The full variable domain, completed using reference TRBV7-9 and TRBJ2-7, is DTGVSQNPRHKITKRGQNVTFRCDPISEHNRLYWYRQTLGQGPEFLTYFQNEAQLEKSRLLSDRFSAERPKGSFSTLEIQRTEQGDSAMYLCASSTAGRLEQYFGPGTRLTVT.

This rearrangement joins TRBV5-6 to TRBJ1-2; D might be TRBD1 (6 bases). The CDR3 contains 16 residues. The V end was cut by 4 bases, the J end by 3 bases, with 19 bases between. CDR1 and CDR2 (germline): SGHDT, YYEEEE. The CDR3 protein is CASSQRTGTRHYGYTF. The CDR3 region has the DNA TGTGCCAGCAGCCAAAGGACCGGGACAAGGCACTATGGCTACACCTTC.

This clone was seen a handful of times. The CDR3 coding sequence is TGTGCCTGGAGTAAAAGGGGGTTGGACACTGAAGCTTTCTTT. It translates to CAWSKRGLDTEAFF. V and J are TRBV30 and TRBJ1-1; D possibly corresponds to TRBD1 (6 bases). V was clipped by 2 bases and J by 3 bases, with 13 bases between them. Germline V gene sequence: CDR1 GTSNPN, CDR2 SVGIG (reference sequence). This CDR3 comprises 14 residues.

This clone was seen only once. The chain has TRBV5-1 and TRBJ2-1; TRBD2 matches at 10 bases. Germline lookup yields CDR1 SGHRS and CDR2 YFSETQ. The junction had 8 bases not matched to a gene; V was cut back by 3 bases and J by 5 bases. This CDR3 contains 16 residues. CDR3 sequence (DNA): TGCGCCAGCAGCTCGGGAGCGGGGGGGCTGGACAATGAGCAGTTCTTC. It codes for CASSSGAGGLDNEQFF.

The genes are TRBV25-1 and TRBJ2-5, with 8 bases lining up with TRBD2. With V trimmed by 9 bases and J by 5 bases, 20 bases remained unmatched. This CDR3 is built from 17 residues. Germline CDR1 reads MGHDK; CDR2 reads SYGVNS. CDR3 nucleotides: TGTGCCAGTACTCTCAAGGGAACGCGGGAGGCCGGGGAGACCCAGTACTTC. Protein: CASTLKGTREAGETQYF.

This clone occurred once. The J gene is TRBJ2-3, the V gene TRBV5-6, with D hard to call. CDR1 SGHDT and CDR2 YYEEEE come from the germline V gene. There are 14 residues in the CDR3. V was shortened by 2 bases and J by 0 bases, with 7 bases between the two germline ends. The chain's CDR3 is CASSFVSSTDTQYF. CDR3 sequence (DNA): TGTGCCAGCAGCTTCGTATCTAGCACAGATACGCAGTATTTT.

About this clone itself: A read error is likely here: a far larger clone is one base away. The same CDR3 can be traced to other DNA sequences in this sample. The V call is TRBV4-1, the J call TRBJ2-7; 10 positions agree with TRBD2. Germline lookup yields CDR1 MGHRA and CDR2 YSYEKL. The CDR3 consists of 15 residues. Unmatched junction bases numbered 0, after V lost 1 base and J lost 0 bases. In DNA form, the CDR3 reads TGCGCCAGCAGCCAAGGACTAGCGGGCTCCTACGAGCAGTACTTC. It is translated as CASSQGLAGSYEQYF.

This clone was counted a single time. V usage is TRBV14 and J usage is TRBJ2-7; 9 bases map to TRBD1. Trimming at V came to 4 bases and at J to 1 base, leaving 8 bases not matched to a gene. CDR1 and CDR2 from the germline V gene are SGHDN and FVKESK. The CDR3 is 16 residues long. This CDR3 is CASSPRFGQGSYEQYF. In DNA, the CDR3 is TGTGCCAGCAGCCCACGGTTCGGACAGGGGTCCTACGAGCAGTACTTC.

A note on this clone: Possible read error: a much larger clone is one base away. V and J are TRBV9 and TRBJ2-2; 8 bases line up with TRBD1. The germline V gene encodes CDR1 SGDLS and CDR2 YYNGEE. The CDR3 sequence is 17 residues long. Trimming took 3 bases from V and 7 from J; bases not matched to a gene: 14. CDR3 sequence reads: CASSASLSTGANGELFF. The CDR3 DNA follows: TGTGCCAGCAGCGCCTCCCTATCGACAGGGGCGAACGGGGAGCTGTTTTTT.

The table lists this clone with a count of one. The chain couples TRBV12-5 to TRBJ2-1, with 9 bases lining up with TRBD2. Germline CDR1 reads LGHNT; CDR2 reads FRNRAP. The ends lost 2 bases at V and 8 bases at J; junction bases unmatched: 19. This CDR3 region has 19 residues. This CDR3 reads CASGLPRLWREGLWDEQFF. CDR3 in DNA: TGTGCTAGTGGTTTGCCCCGATTATGGCGGGAGGGCCTTTGGGATGAGCAGTTCTTC. Combining the CDR3 with reference TRBV12-5 and TRBJ2-1 gives the whole variable domain DARVTQTPRHKVTEMGQEVTMRCQPILGHNTVFWYRQTMMQGLELLAYFRNRAPLDDSGMPKDRFSAEMPDATLATLKIQPSEPRDSAVYFCASGLPRLWREGLWDEQFFGPGTRLTVL.

The CDR3 DNA sequence: TGTGCCAGCAGCCCACGGGACAGGGGCCACGAGCAGTACTTC. It translates to CASSPRDRGHEQYF. J is TRBJ2-7 and V is TRBV13; 10 bases are shared with TRBD1. Unmatched junction bases numbered 6, after V lost 5 bases and J lost 5 bases. CDR3 length: 14 residues. Germline V gives CDR1 PRHDT, CDR2 FYEKMQ (reference sequence).

Comments on this clone: A far larger clone is just one base off, so this is likely a read error. The V gene is TRBV7-6, the J gene TRBJ2-1; 12 nucleotides agree with TRBD2. The junction had 4 bases not matched to a gene; V was cut back by 4 bases and J by 3 bases. Germline values: CDR1 SGHVS, CDR2 FNYEAQ. This CDR3 comprises 16 residues. Written as DNA, the CDR3 is TGTGCCAGCAGCTCGAAGACTAGCGGGAGCTACAATGAGCAGTTCTTC. This translates into CASSSKTSGSYNEQFF.

V gene TRBV5-1 combines with J gene TRBJ2-7; TRBD1 matches at 9 bases. Germline CDR1 is SGHRS and CDR2 is YFSETQ. The CDR3 sequence is 16 residues long. Trimming took 1 base from V and 1 from J; bases not matched to a gene: 6. CDR3 in amino acids: CASSLRRQGGSYEQYF. The CDR3 bases are TGCGCCAGCAGCTTGAGGAGACAGGGGGGGTCCTACGAGCAGTACTTC.

This clone was observed once. J is TRBJ2-1 and V is TRBV10-3; TRBD2 is a possible D gene (6 bases). V was shortened by 3 bases and J by 5 bases, with 14 bases between the two germline ends. There are 15 residues in the CDR3. CDR1 and CDR2 (germline): ENHRY, SYGVKD. This CDR3 reads CAISEAGETHNEQFF. CDR3 bases: TGTGCCATCAGTGAAGCGGGCGAGACCCACAATGAGCAGTTCTTC.

V and J are TRBV7-9 and TRBJ2-5; D not resolved. CDR3 length: 14 amino acids. V lost 5 bases and J 4 bases, leaving 14 bases between the germline ends. Germline V lookup: CDR1 SEHNR, CDR2 FQNEAQ (reference sequence). CDR3 in amino acids: CASSGISSRETQYF. CDR3 bases: TGTGCCAGCAGCGGGATATCCTCAAGAGAGACCCAGTACTTC.

This rearrangement joins TRBV7-9 to TRBJ2-7, with D tentatively TRBD1 or TRBD2 (5 bases each). The CDR3 loop spans 15 amino acids. V dropped 5 bases and J dropped 4 bases, with 18 bases sitting between them. CDR1 SEHNR and CDR2 FQNEAQ come from the germline V gene (reference sequence). CDR3: CASSAPGPNLYEQYF. As DNA, the CDR3 is TGTGCCAGCAGCGCCCCGGGGCCGAACCTTTACGAGCAGTACTTC. Complete variable domain (other parts from reference TRBV7-9 and TRBJ2-7): DTGVSQNPRHKITKRGQNVTFRCDPISEHNRLYWYRQTLGQGPEFLTYFQNEAQLEKSRLLSDRFSAERPKGSFSTLEIQRTEQGDSAMYLCASSAPGPNLYEQYFGPGTRLTVT.

The chain joins TRBV4-2 to TRBJ2-2; 8 positions agree with TRBD1. After removal of 5 bases from V and 4 bases from J, the junction contained 15 bases not matched to a gene. This CDR3 spans 18 amino acids. Per germline, CDR1 LGHNA and CDR2 YNFKEQ. CDR3 protein: CASSGGQGAERGTGELFF. The DNA of the CDR3 is TGTGCCAGCAGCGGAGGGCAGGGGGCCGAGAGGGGCACCGGGGAGCTGTTTTTT.